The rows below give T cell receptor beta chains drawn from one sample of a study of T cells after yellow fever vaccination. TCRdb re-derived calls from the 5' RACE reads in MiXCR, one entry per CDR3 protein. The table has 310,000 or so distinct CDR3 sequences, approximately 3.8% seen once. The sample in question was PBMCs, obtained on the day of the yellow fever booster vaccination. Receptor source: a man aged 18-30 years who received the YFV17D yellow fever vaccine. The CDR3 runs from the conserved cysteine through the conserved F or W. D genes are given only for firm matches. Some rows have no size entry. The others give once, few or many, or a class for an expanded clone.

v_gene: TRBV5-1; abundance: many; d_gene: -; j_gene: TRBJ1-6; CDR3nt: TGCGCCAGCAGCGAGACACAGGATTCACCCCTCCACTTT; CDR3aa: CASSETQDSPLHF
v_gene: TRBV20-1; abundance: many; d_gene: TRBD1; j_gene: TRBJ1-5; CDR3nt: TGCAGTGCTAGAGGTCCGGGACAGAGTCTATATAGCAATCAGCCCCAGCATTTT; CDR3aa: CSARGPGQSLYSNQPQHF
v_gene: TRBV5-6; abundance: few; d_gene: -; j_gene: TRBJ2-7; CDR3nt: TGTGCCAGCAGCGACTGGACGGACTCCTACGAGCAGTACTTC; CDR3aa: CASSDWTDSYEQYF
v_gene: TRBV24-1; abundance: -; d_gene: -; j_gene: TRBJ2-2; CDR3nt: TGTGCCACCAGTGATTTCGGGGAGCTGTTTTTT; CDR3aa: CATSDFGELFF
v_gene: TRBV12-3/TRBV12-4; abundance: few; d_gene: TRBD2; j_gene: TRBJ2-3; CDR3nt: TGTGCCAGTATACCGGGACTAGCGGGGGGGTACACAGATACGCAGTATTTT; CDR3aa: CASIPGLAGGYTDTQYF
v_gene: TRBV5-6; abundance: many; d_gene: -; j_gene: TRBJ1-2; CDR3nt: TGTGCCAGCAGCTTACACAGGGCAAGAAGCTACACCTTC; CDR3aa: CASSLHRARSYTF
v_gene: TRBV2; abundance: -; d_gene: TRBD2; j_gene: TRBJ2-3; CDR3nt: TGTGCCAGCAGGGGGACTAGCGGGGTCACAGATACGCAGTATTTT; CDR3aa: CASRGTSGVTDTQYF
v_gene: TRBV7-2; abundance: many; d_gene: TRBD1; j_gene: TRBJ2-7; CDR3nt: TGTGCCAGCAGCTTAGATCCGACAGGGTCCTACGAGCAGTACTTC; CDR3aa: CASSLDPTGSYEQYF
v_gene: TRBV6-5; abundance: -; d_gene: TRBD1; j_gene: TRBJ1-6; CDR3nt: TGTGCCAGCAGTTACTCCCAGGACAGGGGGTATAATTCACCCCTCCACTTT; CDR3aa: CASSYSQDRGYNSPLHF
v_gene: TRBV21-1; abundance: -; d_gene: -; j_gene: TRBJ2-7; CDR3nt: TGTGCCAGCAGCATCCGGGACAGGAACCGGTCCTACGAGCAGTACTTC; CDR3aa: CASSIRDRNRSYEQYF
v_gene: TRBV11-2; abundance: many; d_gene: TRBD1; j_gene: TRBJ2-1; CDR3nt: TGTGCCAGCAGCGACCCGGGACAGGGCTACAATGAGCAGTTCTTC; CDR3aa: CASSDPGQGYNEQFF
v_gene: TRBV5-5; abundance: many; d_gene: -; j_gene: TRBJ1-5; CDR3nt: TGTGCCAGCAGCTTGATTGTGGCAGCTCGAGGGCAGCCCCAGCATTTT; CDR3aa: CASSLIVAARGQPQHF
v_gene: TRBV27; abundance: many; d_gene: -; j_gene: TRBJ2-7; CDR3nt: TGTGCCAGCAGTTTGTGGCAATACGACGAGCAGTACTTC; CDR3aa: CASSLWQYDEQYF
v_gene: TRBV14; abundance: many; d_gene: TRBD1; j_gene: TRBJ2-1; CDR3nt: TGTGCCAGCAGCCAAGATTATAAAAGAGGGACAGGTCCCAATGAGCAGTTCTTC; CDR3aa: CASSQDYKRGTGPNEQFF
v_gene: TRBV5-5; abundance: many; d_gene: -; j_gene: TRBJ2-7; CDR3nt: TGTGCCAGCAGCTTGTATGTACTACCCTACGAGCAGTACTTC; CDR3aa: CASSLYVLPYEQYF
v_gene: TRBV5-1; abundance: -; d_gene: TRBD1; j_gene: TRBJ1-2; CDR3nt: TGCGCCAGCAGCTTGGGGGGAAAGGGGACAGCAAACTATGGCTACACCTTC; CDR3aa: CASSLGGKGTANYGYTF
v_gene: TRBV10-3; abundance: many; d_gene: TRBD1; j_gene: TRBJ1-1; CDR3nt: TGTGCCATCAGGATAACAGGGGCGAACACTGAAGCTTTCTTT; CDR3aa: CAIRITGANTEAFF
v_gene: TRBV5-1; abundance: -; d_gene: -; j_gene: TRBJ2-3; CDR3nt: TGCGCCAGCAGCTTGGTGGCCGCAGATACGCAGTATTTT; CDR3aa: CASSLVAADTQYF
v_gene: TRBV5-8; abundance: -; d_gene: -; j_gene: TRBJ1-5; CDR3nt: TGTGCCAGCAGTTCTGGGCGACTTTTCAATCAGCCCCAGCATTTT; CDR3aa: CASSSGRLFNQPQHF
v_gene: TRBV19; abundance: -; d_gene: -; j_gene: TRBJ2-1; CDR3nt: TGTGCCAGTAGTATGCGGGACGAGCAGTTCTTC; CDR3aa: CASSMRDEQFF
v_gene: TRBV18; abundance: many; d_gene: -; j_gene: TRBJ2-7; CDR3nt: TGTGCCAGCTCACCACCCTCAACCTACGAGCAGTACTTC; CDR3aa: CASSPPSTYEQYF
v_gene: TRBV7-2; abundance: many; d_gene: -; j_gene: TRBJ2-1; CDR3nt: TGTGCCAGCAGCTCCACCCAGGGTTCCACTTACAATGAGCAGTTCTTC; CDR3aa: CASSSTQGSTYNEQFF
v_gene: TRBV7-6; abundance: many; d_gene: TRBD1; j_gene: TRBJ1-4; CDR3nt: TGTGCCAGCAGCCTTAAGAATACAACGGGACAGGGGTGCGAAAAACTGTTTTTT; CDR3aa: CASSLKNTTGQGCEKLFF
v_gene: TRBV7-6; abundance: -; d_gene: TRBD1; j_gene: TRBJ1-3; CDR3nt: TGTGCCAGCAGCTTACCGGGACAGAGCTCTGGAAACACCATATATTTT; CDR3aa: CASSLPGQSSGNTIYF
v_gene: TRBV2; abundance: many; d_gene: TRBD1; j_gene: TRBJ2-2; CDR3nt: TGTGCCAGCAGGGATACAGGGGGCGCGGGTATCGGGGAGCTGTTTTTT; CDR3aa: CASRDTGGAGIGELFF
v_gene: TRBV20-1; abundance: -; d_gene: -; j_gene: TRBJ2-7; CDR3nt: TGCAGTGCTAGGAAACCGGGGGTCTACGAGCAGTACTTC; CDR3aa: CSARKPGVYEQYF
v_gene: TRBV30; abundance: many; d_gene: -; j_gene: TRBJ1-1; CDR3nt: TGTGCCTGGAGGGTTCTCCAGAACACTGAAGCTTTCTTT; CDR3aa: CAWRVLQNTEAFF
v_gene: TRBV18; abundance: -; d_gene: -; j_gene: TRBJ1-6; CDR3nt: TGTGCCAGCTCACTGGAGCTGGCGAATTCACCCCTCCACTTT; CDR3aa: CASSLELANSPLHF